This entry concerns a single T cell receptor beta chain. What it binds is not known. The sample belongs to a study of Ad26.COV2.S vaccination and SARS-CoV-2 variants. Study summary: COV1001, an Ad26.COV2.S trial, supplied this vaccine-arm donor. Doses of Ad26.COV2.S were injected into muscle once or twice, 56 days apart.

Study-wide results and caveats: Possibly, TCR breadth and depth analyses underestimated total T cell responses.

Treatment given: around 19 received Ad26.COV2.S at low or high dose, single or two shots; a few received placebo; per-sample allocation not given. Sampling took place 63 days after the first vaccine or placebo injection. The germline gives CDR1 PRHDT, CDR2 FYEKMQ (reference sequence). The V segment lost 0 bases and the J segment 4 bases; nucleotides outside the gene matches: 2. CDR3 length: 15 residues. The repertoire was sequenced with immunoSEQ multiplex PCR; TCRdb's copy has only in-frame clones and lacks some. The repertoire holds around 300,000 clones, approximately 90% seen once, with roughly 4.8% in the top ten.

The receptor's source is a person aged 18-65 years who received the Ad26.COV2.S COVID-19 vaccine or a placebo. The specimen was peripheral blood, collected in a trial of Ad26.COV2.S vaccine versus placebo. This chain uses TRBV13 with TRBJ2-7; 11 bases align to TRBD2. The CDR3 DNA sequence: TGTGCCAGCAGCTTAGGGGCTAGCGGGAGGTACGAGCAGTACTTC. This gives the protein CASSLGASGRYEQYF.